The 20 T cell receptor beta chains below all came from one sample that was sequenced in a study of blood T cells in healthy people across ages. Sample-barcoded 5' priming and a J-beta primer mix drove a second PCR of about 6 to 12 cycles. MiXCR, run by TCRdb on the 5' RACE reads, gives a single entry per CDR3 protein. The sample contains 750,000 to 950,000 distinct CDR3 sequences, about 27% of which appear only once. Separately, the same data were catalogued under a study of T cells of mothers and their children.

The source material was blood. The receptors come from a woman between 40 and 50 years old in good health.

Concerning this clonotype itself: One base away lies a much larger clone, so this may be a sequencing read error. This chain uses TRBV2 with TRBJ1-2; 10 bases map to TRBD1. Germline values: CDR1 SNHLY, CDR2 FYNNEI. V lost 4 bases and J lost 6; bases outside the gene matches: 2. This CDR3 contains 13 residues. CDR3 sequence: CASSGDRGHGYTF. CDR3 in DNA: TGTGCCAGCAGTGGGGACAGGGGCCATGGCTACACCTTC.

The rearrangement uses TRBV12-3 or TRBV12-4 and TRBJ1-2, with a weak D call TRBD1 (6 bases). The length of the CDR3 is 13 residues. Trimming removed 6 bases at V and 6 bases at J, with 14 bases between. CDR3 region: CASRKGQGDGYTF. CDR3 nucleotide sequence: TGTGCCAGCAGGAAGGGACAAGGGGATGGCTACACCTTC.

Concerning this clonotype: A junction boundary mismatches the germline segment, possibly from a read error. The V and J genes are TRBV7-9 and TRBJ2-6; D remains unclear. Germline V CDR1 and CDR2: SEHNR, FQNEAQ (reference sequence). This CDR3 spans 17 amino acids. Here the CDR3 reads CASSPADGAPGANVLTF. The CDR3 DNA sequence: TGCGCCAGCAGCCCCGCGGACGGCGCCCCTGGGGCCAACGTCCTGACTTTC.

This CDR3 is CASSPLGRRISYEQYF. CDR3 DNA: TGTGCCAGCAGCCCACTCGGACGGAGGATCTCCTACGAGCAGTACTTC. The chain combines TRBV11-2 with TRBJ2-7, with D maybe TRBD2 (5 bases). This CDR3 has 16 amino acids. The V gene's germline CDR1 is SGHAT and CDR2 FQNNGV. Deletions cut 5 bases from V and 0 bases from J, with 17 bases between. The full variable domain, rest sourced from reference TRBV11-2 and TRBJ2-7, is EAGVAQSPRYKIIEKRQSVAFWCNPISGHATLYWYQQILGQGPKLLIQFQNNGVVDDSQLPKDRFSAERLKGVDSTLKIQPAKLEDSAVYLCASSPLGRRISYEQYFGPGTRLTVT.

This clonotype was recorded at least ten times. This chain uses TRBV20-1 with TRBJ2-5; tentatively, D is TRBD2 (7 bases). Germline V gives CDR1 DFQATT, CDR2 SNEGSKA (reference sequence). The CDR3 spans 19 residues. V lost 3 bases and J lost 0, with 26 bases in between. CDR3 nucleotides: TGCAGTGCTAGGGGGGGCGGGGGCCCGCAACACTTGTACCAAGAGACCCAGTACTTC. This translates into CSARGGGGPQHLYQETQYF.

This clonotype came up a few times. The J gene is TRBJ2-1, the V gene TRBV4-3, with D possibly matching TRBD2 (6 bases). Trimming removed 5 bases from V and 6 bases from J, with 23 bases in between. The CDR3 length is 17 residues. CDR1 and CDR2 (germline): LGHNA, YSLEER. For the CDR3, the DNA is TGCGCCAGCAGCTCGCAGGTACCGGGACTCGACGTCAATGAGCAGTTCTTC. It encodes CASSSQVPGLDVNEQFF.

This clonotype appeared many times. This chain connects TRBV4-1 to TRBJ2-7; D call uncertain. This CDR3 is 14 amino acids long. From germline, CDR1 is MGHRA and CDR2 YSYEKL. Trimming took 0 bases from V and 7 from J, leaving 13 bases between them. The CDR3 reads CASSQDQRAEEQYF. CDR3 DNA sequence: TGCGCCAGCAGCCAAGATCAACGGGCGGAAGAGCAGTACTTC.

This clonotype was counted ten times or more. The chain is built from TRBV29-1 and TRBJ2-3; TRBD1 might be the D (6 bases). Germline V gives CDR1 SQVTM, CDR2 ANQGSEA. CDR3 size: 12 residues. Trimming shortened V by 8 bases and J by 4 bases, and 13 bases separated the two germline ends. CDR3 nucleotide sequence: TGCAGCATCCAACAGGGCTCAGATACGCAGTATTTT. Its protein is CSIQQGSDTQYF.

V is TRBV4-1 and J is TRBJ2-3; the match to TRBD2 covers 11 bases. Trimming took 3 bases from V and 0 from J; bases not matched to a gene: 2. The CDR3 runs 16 residues. The V gene's germline CDR1 is MGHRA and CDR2 YSYEKL. The CDR3 DNA follows: TGCGCCAGCAGCCAGATAGCGGGGGGGAGCACAGATACGCAGTATTTT. This gives the protein CASSQIAGGSTDTQYF.

This clonotype has a count of ten or more. This sequence joins TRBV15 and TRBJ1-1; D is unclear. Germline loops: CDR1 LNHNV, CDR2 YYDKDF (reference sequence). CDR3 size: 15 residues. Trimming cost V 3 bases and J 1 base, with 12 bases left between them. The CDR3 sequence is CATSSHLWGNTEAFF. Written as DNA, the CDR3 is TGTGCCACCAGCAGCCACCTGTGGGGGAACACTGAAGCTTTCTTT.

The sample holds one count of this clonotype. This chain links TRBV6-1 with TRBJ1-4, with D unclear. The V gene's germline CDR1 is MNHNS and CDR2 SASEGT. The germline V and J ends were trimmed by 2 bases and 14 bases, with 9 bases remaining between them. CDR3 length equals 11 residues. CDR3 sequence: CASSEYVVLFF. CDR3 coding DNA: TGTGCCAGCAGTGAATATGTGGTGCTGTTTTTT.

Details on this clonotype: This sequence may be a read error, since a much larger clone differs from it by one base. This chain links TRBV12-5 with TRBJ1-1; D is unclear. CDR3 length: 13 residues. Germline V gene data show CDR1 as LGHNT and CDR2 as FRNRAP. The CDR3 sequence is CARGLDGYTEAFF. The CDR3 DNA reads TGTGCTCGTGGTTTGGATGGGTACACTGAAGCTTTCTTT.

This clonotype has only a few counts. The rearrangement joins TRBV7-9 to TRBJ1-6, with TRBD1 matching 7 bases. Trimming removed 7 bases from V and 5 bases from J; junction bases left unmatched: 5. Germline V gene sequence: CDR1 SEHNR, CDR2 FQNEAQ (reference sequence). The CDR3 contains 14 residues. The CDR3 sequence is CASTPGQNNSPLHF. The CDR3 DNA reads as TGTGCCAGCACTCCGGGACAGAATAATTCACCCCTCCACTTT. The full variable domain, completed using reference TRBV7-9 and TRBJ1-6, is DTGVSQNPRHKITKRGQNVTFRCDPISEHNRLYWYRQTLGQGPEFLTYFQNEAQLEKSRLLSDRFSAERPKGSFSTLEIQRTEQGDSAMYLCASTPGQNNSPLHFGNGTRLTVT.

Of note for this clonotype: The junction departs from the called germline gene at one end, perhaps through a read error. The chain combines TRBV4-1 with TRBJ1-4; perhaps TRBD1 as D (5 bases). Germline assignment: CDR1 MGHRA and CDR2 YSYEKL. The CDR3 contains 13 residues. The CDR3 coding sequence is TGCGCCGGCAGGGAAGCAACTAATGAAAAACTGTTTTTT. It is translated as CAGREATNEKLFF.

The CDR3 coding sequence is TGTGCCAGCAGTTTATCGACTGGCTCGGGCTACACCTTC. This codes for CASSLSTGSGYTF. V and J are TRBV27 and TRBJ1-2; no clear D gene. V was shortened by 0 bases and J by 8 bases, with 10 bases between the two germline ends. CDR3 size: 13 residues. Looked up from germline, CDR1 is MNHEY and CDR2 is SMNVEV (reference sequence).

This clonotype was counted between two and nine times. The chain has TRBV10-2 and TRBJ1-6; 8 nucleotides agree with TRBD1. The CDR3 sequence is 17 residues long. The germline gives CDR1 WSHSY, CDR2 SAAADI. Unmatched junction bases numbered 13, after V lost 2 bases and J lost 10 bases. Here the CDR3 reads CASSEGQGAVDGSPLHF. The CDR3 DNA reads TGCGCCAGCAGTGAGGGTCAGGGGGCTGTCGATGGGTCACCCCTCCACTTT.

This clonotype was detected once. The chain employs TRBV7-9 and TRBJ1-5, with 8 bases identical to TRBD1. The J segment lost 8 bases and the V segment lost 1 base, leaving 7 bases of the junction unmatched. Per germline, CDR1 SEHNR and CDR2 FQNEAQ (reference sequence). The CDR3 loop spans 15 amino acids. The CDR3 nucleotides are TGTGCCAGCAGCTTAGGGACAGGGAGTGTGGAGCCCCAGCATTTT. It specifies CASSLGTGSVEPQHF. Full variable domain (remainder filled in from reference TRBV7-9 and TRBJ1-5): DTGVSQNPRHKITKRGQNVTFRCDPISEHNRLYWYRQTLGQGPEFLTYFQNEAQLEKSRLLSDRFSAERPKGSFSTLEIQRTEQGDSAMYLCASSLGTGSVEPQHFGDGTRLSIL.

This sequence joins TRBV28 and TRBJ1-1; D might be TRBD1 (5 bases). This CDR3 is 16 amino acids long. V shed 10 bases and J shed 1 base, with 22 bases lying between them. The germline CDR1 and CDR2 sequences are MDHEN and SYDVKM. This CDR3 reads CAIVPGTLWENTEAFF. In DNA, the CDR3 is TGTGCCATCGTCCCAGGGACCTTGTGGGAGAACACTGAAGCTTTCTTT.

Concerning this clonotype: A read error may explain this, as a much larger clone is one base away. This chain uses TRBV29-1 with TRBJ2-1; 14 positions match TRBD2. The CDR3 contains 14 residues. The V gene's germline CDR1 is SQVTM and CDR2 ANQGSEA. CDR3 sequence (DNA): TGCAGCGTTGGACTAGCGGGGGGGCCGAGTGAGCAGTTATTC. Its translation is CSVGLAGGPSEQLF.

This clonotype was counted between two and nine times. The rearrangement links TRBV4-2 to TRBJ1-1; tentative D call: TRBD1 (5 bases). The CDR3 is 13 residues long. Trimming left V 5 bases short and J 4 bases short, with 11 bases between. Germline values: CDR1 LGHNA, CDR2 YNFKEQ. The CDR3: CASSFAGSTEAFF. Here the CDR3 DNA reads TGTGCCAGCAGCTTCGCAGGGAGCACTGAAGCTTTCTTT.